The 29 T cell receptor beta chains below all came from one sample that was sequenced in a study of sequential checkpoint blockade in melanoma (dated by TCRdb to between 2018 and 2021). The library relied on the immunoSEQ multiplex PCR assay. TCRdb took over this immuneACCESS table, retaining in-frame rearrangements with V and J assigned. Such tables are incomplete; in checked studies, under half of the missing clones stem from an unresolved V gene, and the remainder is unexplained. In all, the sample holds approximately 22,000 clones, and 82% of those were seen once. The ten largest clones take up more than 9% of the sample. This specimen's treatment or condition label, interpreted: randomized to nivolumab then ipilimumab (arm A) or the reverse (arm B). Specimen: CD8+ T cells sorted from blood (inferred from file names), collected from a patient given nivolumab and ipilimumab in sequence. The source of these receptors is a human donor with melanoma.

This clone was picked up one time. The chain carries TRBV29-1 and TRBJ1-2; D gene unclear. The ends were cut back, 3 bases at V and 1 base at J, with 6 bases in the middle. The CDR3 sequence is 12 residues long. CDR1 is SQVTM, CDR2 ANQGSEA, per germline. The CDR3 region has the DNA TGCAGCGTTGATCAGAATAACTATGGCTACACCTTC. Translated: CSVDQNNYGYTF.

This chain joins TRBV6-6 and TRBJ1-5; 9 nucleotides agree with TRBD1. This CDR3 is 14 amino acids long. Germline CDR1 and CDR2: MNHNY and SVGAGI (reference sequence). The trim removed 6 bases at V and 4 bases at J, leaving 4 bases unmatched. CDR3 in amino acids: CASSSGTGNQPQHF. In nucleotides, the CDR3 is TGTGCCAGCAGCTCCGGGACAGGGAATCAGCCCCAGCATTTT.

In DNA, the CDR3 is TGTGCCAGCAGTTTGGTCGGGAGGGTAGATACGCAGTATTTT. Amino acid sequence: CASSLVGRVDTQYF. V usage is TRBV28 and J usage is TRBJ2-3; 8 nucleotides match TRBD2. Trimming took 3 bases from V and 5 from J; bases not matched to a gene: 4. Germline V gene data show CDR1 as MDHEN and CDR2 as SYDVKM. This CDR3 contains 14 residues. Full variable domain (outside the CDR3, taken from reference TRBV28 and TRBJ2-3): DVKVTQSSRYLVKRTGEKVFLECVQDMDHENMFWYRQDPGLGLRLIYFSYDVKMKEKGDIPEGYSVSREKKERFSLILESASTNQTSMYLCASSLVGRVDTQYFGPGTRLTVL.

The chain has TRBV5-1 and TRBJ2-5; 16 nucleotides line up with TRBD2. CDR3 length: 16 amino acids. CDR1 SGHRS and CDR2 YFSETQ come from the germline V gene. V lost 4 bases and J lost 2; bases outside the gene matches: 2. The chain's CDR3 is CASSVGLAGGQETQYF. The CDR3 coding sequence is TGCGCCAGCAGCGTGGGACTAGCGGGAGGGCAAGAGACCCAGTACTTC.

The chain couples TRBV28 to TRBJ1-3; tentatively, D is TRBD1 (6 bases). This CDR3 has 14 amino acids. The V gene lost 2 bases and the J gene lost 8 bases, with 13 bases spanning the gap. CDR1 and CDR2 (germline): MDHEN, SYDVKM. The CDR3, as DNA: TGTGCCAGCAGTTTAAGGGGGAGGGTAGACACCATATATTTT. This codes for CASSLRGRVDTIYF.

In this sample, this clone turned up once. The CDR3 reads CASSYQTGLYEQYF. CDR3 nucleotides: TGTGCCAGCAGTTACCAGACGGGATTGTACGAGCAGTACTTC. The chain carries TRBV27 and TRBJ2-7; TRBD2 is a possible D gene (5 bases). Germline loops: CDR1 MNHEY, CDR2 SMNVEV (reference sequence). The CDR3 length is 14 residues. Trimming removed 4 bases at V and 4 bases at J, with 14 bases between.

This clone was recorded once. V is TRBV5-5 and J is TRBJ2-2; D call uncertain. V was clipped by 0 bases and J by 7 bases, with 4 bases between them. The CDR3 is 12 amino acids. Germline V gives CDR1 SGHKS, CDR2 YYEKEE (reference sequence). The CDR3 nucleotides read TGTGCCAGCAGCTTGGCGGTCGGGGAGCTGTTTTTT. Amino acid sequence: CASSLAVGELFF.

This chain connects TRBV9 to TRBJ2-2; 7 bases map to TRBD1. Germline values: CDR1 SGDLS, CDR2 YYNGEE. V trimming: 3 bases; J trimming: 2 bases; junction bases outside the gene matches: 7. CDR3 length equals 16 residues. CDR3 DNA sequence: TGTGCCAGCAGCGCCCACAGGGGCCCTAACACCGGGGAGCTGTTTTTT. Its translation: CASSAHRGPNTGELFF.

The chain combines TRBV29-1 with TRBJ1-1; D is unclear. This CDR3 is built from 13 residues. Trimming shortened V by 4 bases and J by 4 bases, and 13 bases separated the two germline ends. Looked up from germline, CDR1 is SQVTM and CDR2 is ANQGSEA. CDR3 bases: TGCAGCGTTGCGGCCGGGAGGGCCACTGAAGCTTTCTTT. It codes for CSVAAGRATEAFF.

The genes are TRBV9 and TRBJ2-1; TRBD2 agrees at 9 bases. Trimming cost V 0 bases and J 8 bases; bases outside gene matches: 6. This CDR3 contains 15 residues. Germline V CDR1 and CDR2: SGDLS, YYNGEE. CDR3 bases: TGTGCCAGCAGCGTAGGCGGGAGGGCCAGCGATGAGCAGTTCTTC. It translates to CASSVGGRASDEQFF.

The sample holds one count of this clone. V and J are TRBV7-2 and TRBJ2-1; D call uncertain. Germline-derived CDR1 and CDR2 are SGHTA and FQGNSA. This CDR3 comprises 15 residues. Trimming took off 5 bases at V and 0 bases at J, with 11 bases between the two ends. The CDR3 spells CASSETVSSYNEQFF. The DNA of the CDR3 is TGTGCCAGCAGCGAGACTGTGAGCTCCTACAATGAGCAGTTCTTC.

The rearrangement joins TRBV19 to TRBJ2-2, with D possibly being TRBD2 (6 bases). Germline loops: CDR1 LNHDA, CDR2 SQIVND (reference sequence). Trimming removed 5 bases at V and 0 bases at J, with 13 bases between. The CDR3 extends over 16 amino acids. CDR3 sequence (DNA): TGTGCCAGTAGTTCGAATAGCGGAACGAACACCGGGGAGCTGTTTTTT. Translation: CASSSNSGTNTGELFF.

The rearrangement joins TRBV5-6 to TRBJ2-2; D not certain. CDR3 size: 14 residues. CDR1 is SGHDT, CDR2 YYEEEE, per germline. V was pared by 0 bases and J by 3 bases, with 6 bases between. CDR3 nucleotide sequence: TGTGCCAGCAGCTTGGAGCCGTACACCGGGGAGCTGTTTTTT. Translating gives CASSLEPYTGELFF.

This chain connects TRBV9 to TRBJ2-6; possibly TRBD1 for D (6 bases). Germline loops: CDR1 SGDLS, CDR2 YYNGEE. The CDR3 runs 17 residues. With 4 bases removed from V and 3 bases from J, the gap between germline ends came to 17 bases. The CDR3 DNA reads as TGTGCCAGCAGCACCCGGGACACGTCTGGTGGGGCCAACGTCCTGACTTTC. This codes for CASSTRDTSGGANVLTF.

This clone was observed a handful of times. The J gene is TRBJ1-2, the V gene TRBV6-1; D not certain. CDR3 length equals 14 residues. V lost 2 bases and J 7 bases, leaving 14 bases between the germline ends. Per the germline V gene, CDR1 is MNHNS and CDR2 is SASEGT. CDR3 protein: CASSEYTRRGGYTF. CDR3 sequence (DNA): TGTGCCAGCAGTGAATATACGAGGCGTGGTGGCTACACCTTC.

The DNA for the CDR3 is TGTGCCAGCAGCTCCACCCCTCTAGGTACTGAAGCTTTCTTT. This codes for CASSSTPLGTEAFF. The genes are TRBV11-2 and TRBJ1-1, with unresolved D. Germline V gives CDR1 SGHAT, CDR2 FQNNGV. The CDR3 is 14 amino acids. V lost 4 bases and J lost 5, with 14 bases in between.

The J gene is TRBJ2-1, the V gene TRBV7-2; D perhaps matches TRBD2 (6 bases). From germline, CDR1 is SGHTA and CDR2 FQGNSA. The CDR3 has 15 residues. The V end was cut by 6 bases, the J end by 5 bases, with 17 bases between. The CDR3 bases are TGTGCCAGCAGTGGTAGCGGAGCCGGGAACAATGAGCAGTTCTTC. This sequence encodes CASSGSGAGNNEQFF.

The chain recombines TRBV28 with TRBJ1-3; 8 bases align to TRBD1. V gave up 5 bases and J gave up 1 base; unmatched junction bases: 7. CDR3 length equals 16 residues. Germline values: CDR1 MDHEN, CDR2 SYDVKM. The CDR3, as DNA: TGTGCCAGCAGTCGATCGGACAGGGCGTCTGGAAACACCATATATTTT. It is translated as CASSRSDRASGNTIYF.

The chain combines TRBV30 with TRBJ2-3; the D is unclear. The length of the CDR3 is 13 residues. V lost 4 bases to trimming and J lost 1 base, with 9 bases between them. Germline V gene sequence: CDR1 GTSNPN, CDR2 SVGIG (reference sequence). The CDR3 region is CAWKRRGTDTQYF. CDR3 nucleotides: TGTGCCTGGAAACGCCGGGGCACAGATACGCAGTATTTT.

The chain couples TRBV28 to TRBJ1-1; 10 bases are shared with TRBD1. There are 15 residues in the CDR3. Losses at the gene ends were 7 bases for V and 3 bases for J; bases not matched to a gene: 8. Germline-derived CDR1 and CDR2 are MDHEN and SYDVKM. CDR3 sequence reads: CASIGWDRGHTEAFF. The CDR3 DNA follows: TGTGCCAGCATTGGGTGGGACAGGGGTCACACTGAAGCTTTCTTT.

This clone was picked up a small number of times. The V call is TRBV29-1, the J call TRBJ2-7; 14 nucleotides agree with TRBD2. Per the germline V gene, CDR1 is SQVTM and CDR2 is ANQGSEA. The CDR3 extends over 13 amino acids. Losses at the gene ends were 7 bases for V and 6 bases for J; bases not matched to a gene: 5. In DNA, the CDR3 is TGCAGCGCGACTAGCGGGAGGGCTGGCGAGCAGTACTTC. It encodes CSATSGRAGEQYF.

Details on this clone: Other nucleotide sequences from this sample produce the same CDR3. The chain links TRBV5-1 to TRBJ1-3; no clear D gene. V was clipped by 0 bases and J by 0 bases, with 7 bases between them. CDR3 size: 15 residues. Germline CDR1 is SGHRS and CDR2 is YFSETQ. This CDR3 reads CASSLDGSSGNTIYF. CDR3 nucleotides: TGCGCCAGCAGCTTGGATGGCAGCTCTGGAAACACCATATATTTT.

CDR3 in DNA: TGCGCCAGCAGCTCAGGGGTAGCGAACACCGGGGAGCTGTTTTTT. It specifies CASSSGVANTGELFF. The V and J genes are TRBV5-1 and TRBJ2-2; weak D call: TRBD1 (6 bases). Trimming removed 3 bases at V and 0 bases at J, with 9 bases between. Looked up from germline, CDR1 is SGHRS and CDR2 is YFSETQ. The CDR3 spans 15 residues.

This chain uses TRBV5-1 with TRBJ1-5, with D tentatively TRBD1 (6 bases). Looked up from germline, CDR1 is SGHRS and CDR2 is YFSETQ. V lost 4 bases, J lost 4 bases, and 18 bases lay in between. The CDR3 has 16 residues. CDR3 nucleotides: TGCGCCAGCAGCCAGACAGGAAAGAGTCCTAATCAGCCCCAGCATTTT. It specifies CASSQTGKSPNQPQHF.

CDR3 amino acids: CASSWDRVNTEAFF. In DNA form, the CDR3 reads TGTGCCAGCAGCTGGGACAGAGTGAACACTGAAGCTTTCTTT. V and J are TRBV7-2 and TRBJ1-1; 7 bases match TRBD1. From germline, CDR1 is SGHTA and CDR2 FQGNSA. The V gene end was trimmed by 4 bases and the J gene end by 0 bases; junction bases not matched to a gene: 2. The CDR3 spans 14 residues.

The chain links TRBV5-1 to TRBJ2-3; 11 bases agree with TRBD2. V was clipped by 4 bases and J by 1 base; unmatched bases: 8. CDR1 and CDR2 (germline): SGHRS, YFSETQ. The CDR3 sequence is 17 residues long. This CDR3 reads CASSPWGSGRGTDTQYF. CDR3 DNA sequence: TGCGCCAGCAGCCCCTGGGGTAGCGGGAGGGGCACAGATACGCAGTATTTT.

V is TRBV7-9 and J is TRBJ1-2; the match to TRBD1 covers 8 bases. V gave up 5 bases and J gave up 7 bases; unmatched junction bases: 18. The germline CDR1 and CDR2 sequences are SEHNR and FQNEAQ (reference sequence). The CDR3 spans 17 residues. CDR3 sequence reads: CASSHPKTTQGVSGYTF. The CDR3, as DNA: TGTGCCAGCAGCCACCCTAAAACCACACAGGGGGTGAGTGGCTACACCTTC.

The CDR3 loop is CATSRGRQGYEQYF. The CDR3 DNA sequence: TGTGCCACCAGCAGAGGGAGGCAGGGGTACGAGCAGTACTTC. The chain has TRBV15 and TRBJ2-7, with TRBD1 as a possible D gene (6 bases). V lost 1 base to trimming and J lost 4 bases, with 11 bases between them. The CDR3 is 14 residues long. The germline CDR1 and CDR2 sequences are LNHNV and YYDKDF (reference sequence). Variable domain in full (rest from reference TRBV15 and TRBJ2-7): DAMVIQNPRYQVTQFGKPVTLSCSQTLNHNVMYWYQQKSSQAPKLLFHYYDKDFNNEADTPDNFQSRRPNTSFCFLDIRSPGLGDTAMYLCATSRGRQGYEQYFGPGTRLTVT.

The chain employs TRBV7-9 and TRBJ2-1; D might be TRBD2 (6 bases). The V end was cut by 5 bases, the J end by 6 bases, with 14 bases between. The germline gives CDR1 SEHNR, CDR2 FQNEAQ (reference sequence). The CDR3 has 14 amino acids. CDR3 region: CASSRLGDGNEQFF. DNA of the CDR3: TGTGCCAGCAGCCGACTAGGGGACGGCAATGAGCAGTTCTTC.